These 21 T cell receptor beta chains were all obtained from the same sample, sequenced in a study of cytomegalovirus exposure and HLA in healthy donors. The PCR was carried out with 60 Vbeta primers and 13 Jbeta primers. The protocol was immunoSEQ multiplex PCR, while the TCRdb copy is restricted to in-frame clones and leaves out a portion. In the table there are about 150,000 clones, about 88% of which are singletons. The sequenced sample was PBMCs. Receptor source: a woman aged 18-29 years in good health and CMV-seronegative.

This clone was picked up a small number of times. V usage is TRBV28 and J usage is TRBJ2-2, with 9 positions matching TRBD1. Germline-derived CDR1 and CDR2 are MDHEN and SYDVKM. V dropped 11 bases and J dropped 1; count of bases not matched to a gene: 2. The CDR3 is 13 residues long. CDR3 region: CAWGQGNTGELFF. The CDR3 DNA sequence: TGTGCCTGGGGACAGGGGAACACCGGGGAGCTGTTTTTT. Supplemented by reference TRBV28 and TRBJ2-2, the full variable domain reads DVKVTQSSRYLVKRTGEKVFLECVQDMDHENMFWYRQDPGLGLRLIYFSYDVKMKEKGDIPEGYSVSREKKERFSLILESASTNQTSMYLCAWGQGNTGELFFGEGSRLTVL.

The gene calls are TRBV7-9 and TRBJ1-1, with TRBD1 as a possible D gene (5 bases). Trimming took 2 bases from V and 0 from J, leaving 13 bases between them. Germline V gives CDR1 SEHNR, CDR2 FQNEAQ (reference sequence). The CDR3 has 16 residues. CDR3: CASSLRAGLMNTEAFF. The CDR3 DNA sequence: TGTGCCAGCAGCTTAAGGGCAGGGCTCATGAACACTGAAGCTTTCTTT.

The chain carries TRBV28 and TRBJ1-4, with D tentatively TRBD1 (5 bases). Germline CDR1 and CDR2: MDHEN and SYDVKM. This CDR3 region has 14 residues. Trimming removed 2 bases from V and 2 bases from J, with 6 bases in between. DNA of the CDR3: TGTGCCAGCAGTTTAACAGGCACTAATGAAAAACTGTTTTTT. It yields the protein CASSLTGTNEKLFF.

The chain has TRBV2 and TRBJ2-3; TRBD1 might be the D (5 bases). This CDR3 spans 14 amino acids. Germline lookup yields CDR1 SNHLY and CDR2 FYNNEI. V was cut by 9 bases and J by 1 base, with 14 bases left in between. For the CDR3, the DNA is TGTGCCAGTACCCCCCGCAGGGGCACAGATACGCAGTATTTT. Translated: CASTPRRGTDTQYF.

Only one count was recorded for this clone. The J gene is TRBJ2-7, the V gene TRBV28; the match to TRBD2 covers 11 bases. Trimming cost V 9 bases and J 6 bases; bases outside gene matches: 10. The V gene's germline CDR1 is MDHEN and CDR2 SYDVKM. CDR3 length: 14 residues. CDR3: CASEVAGGAGEQYF. The CDR3 bases are TGTGCCAGTGAAGTAGCGGGAGGGGCTGGCGAGCAGTACTTC.

The chain links TRBV25-1 to TRBJ1-5; D is uncertain. V was shortened by 0 bases and J by 4 bases, with 7 bases between the two germline ends. The CDR3 consists of 14 residues. Germline CDR1 is MGHDK and CDR2 is SYGVNS. The CDR3 nucleotides are TGTGCCAGCAGTGAATATTCCCTGAATCAGCCCCAGCATTTT. Residues: CASSEYSLNQPQHF.

A single count supports this clone. The chain joins TRBV6-1 to TRBJ1-4, with 9 bases aligning to TRBD1. Trimming took 7 bases from V and 6 from J; bases not matched to a gene: 6. The CDR3 sequence is 14 residues long. CDR1 and CDR2 from the germline V gene are MNHNS and SASEGT. CDR3 sequence reads: CASTRDRVDEKLFF. The CDR3 DNA sequence: TGTGCCAGCACTAGGGACAGGGTTGATGAAAAACTGTTTTTT.

This chain uses TRBV18 with TRBJ1-5; TRBD1 is a possible D gene (6 bases). From germline, CDR1 is KGHSH and CDR2 LQKENI. The CDR3 length is 15 residues. V was trimmed by 3 bases and J by 6 bases, leaving 15 bases between them. CDR3 DNA: TGTGCCAGCTCACCGACGACAGGACGGGGTCAGCCCCAGCATTTT. As protein: CASSPTTGRGQPQHF.

As to this clone: The sample has other DNA sequences that encode this CDR3 too. This sequence joins TRBV9 and TRBJ2-7; tentatively, D is TRBD2 (6 bases). V was shortened by 0 bases and J by 2 bases, with 12 bases between the two germline ends. There are 15 residues in the CDR3. Germline V lookup: CDR1 SGDLS, CDR2 YYNGEE. The CDR3: CASSVGGSGAYEQYF. The CDR3 nucleotides read TGTGCCAGCAGCGTAGGTGGTAGCGGAGCCTACGAGCAGTACTTC.

The chain uses TRBV30 and TRBJ2-5; 8 nucleotides match TRBD2. The junction had 15 bases not matched to a gene; V was cut back by 2 bases and J by 7 bases. CDR1 is GTSNPN, CDR2 SVGIG, per germline (reference sequence). The CDR3 runs to 16 residues. The CDR3 is CAWSTSGSPLLGTQYF. Here the CDR3 DNA reads TGTGCCTGGAGTACGAGCGGGAGCCCCTTATTAGGGACCCAGTACTTC.

This chain links TRBV4-3 with TRBJ2-7; D possibly corresponds to TRBD2 (5 bases). Trimming removed 1 base from V and 5 bases from J, with 15 bases in between. The CDR3 spans 15 residues. Per germline, CDR1 LGHNA and CDR2 YSLEER. This chain's CDR3 is CASSQVAGADNEQYF. DNA of the CDR3: TGCGCCAGCAGCCAAGTGGCGGGCGCAGACAACGAGCAGTACTTC.

This clone was counted only a few times. CDR3 residues: CASRKGQGAGNYGYTF. The CDR3 DNA sequence: TGTGCCAGCAGAAAGGGACAGGGGGCCGGGAACTATGGCTACACCTTC. The genes are TRBV5-4 and TRBJ1-2, with 12 bases lining up with TRBD1. With V trimmed by 5 bases and J by 2 bases, 7 bases remained unmatched. The CDR3 spans 16 residues. The germline CDR1 and CDR2 sequences are SGHNT and YYREEE (reference sequence).

This sequence joins TRBV30 and TRBJ1-2; D is perhaps TRBD1 (6 bases). With 0 bases removed from V and 6 bases from J, the gap between germline ends came to 14 bases. Germline-derived CDR1 and CDR2 are GTSNPN and SVGIG (reference sequence). This CDR3 has 14 amino acids. The CDR3 loop reads CAWSVLRGRDGYTF. Written as DNA, the CDR3 is TGTGCCTGGAGTGTACTCAGGGGAAGGGATGGCTACACCTTC.

V and J are TRBV7-9 and TRBJ2-2; D might be TRBD2 (6 bases). Germline V lookup: CDR1 SEHNR, CDR2 FQNEAQ (reference sequence). CDR3 length: 15 residues. V lost 10 bases and J lost 5, with 20 bases in between. The CDR3 region is CANPGLRGRTGELFF. CDR3 coding DNA: TGTGCCAACCCGGGACTCCGAGGTCGGACCGGGGAGCTGTTTTTT.

This clone occurred once. The chain couples TRBV28 to TRBJ1-1; no firm D call. Germline CDR1 is MDHEN and CDR2 is SYDVKM. CDR3 length: 14 amino acids. Trimming shortened V by 7 bases and J by 8 bases, and 20 bases separated the two germline ends. CDR3 sequence (DNA): TGTGCCAGCATTCGGGAAGGGAGAACCGACGAAGCTTTCTTT. This gives the protein CASIREGRTDEAFF.

The CDR3 is CASSILAGNQETQYF. The DNA for the CDR3 is TGTGCCAGTAGTATCCTAGCGGGGAACCAAGAGACCCAGTACTTC. The rearrangement uses TRBV19 and TRBJ2-5; 9 bases agree with TRBD2. The V and J ends lost 3 bases and 0 bases, in that order; junction bases with no gene match: 2. Germline V gives CDR1 LNHDA, CDR2 SQIVND (reference sequence). CDR3 length: 15 residues.

DNA of the CDR3: TGTGCCAGCAGCCAAGACTCCCAGGGGATATACTACAATGAGCAGTTCTTC. It codes for CASSQDSQGIYYNEQFF. The J gene is TRBJ2-1, the V gene TRBV4-2; perhaps TRBD1 as D (6 bases). CDR1 and CDR2 from the germline V gene are LGHNA and YNFKEQ. The CDR3 is 17 residues long. V was shortened by 0 bases and J by 3 bases, with 15 bases between the two germline ends.

This chain joins TRBV4-3 and TRBJ1-1; D is ambiguous. This CDR3 region has 13 residues. V was cut by 0 bases and J by 4 bases, with 6 bases left in between. Looked up from germline, CDR1 is LGHNA and CDR2 is YSLEER. The CDR3 DNA reads as TGCGCCAGCAGCCAAGATCCCAGCACTGAAGCTTTCTTT. Residues: CASSQDPSTEAFF.

The chain carries TRBV18 and TRBJ2-7, with 9 bases aligning to TRBD1. CDR1 and CDR2 (germline): KGHSH, LQKENI. The CDR3 is 14 residues long. After removal of 4 bases from V and 5 bases from J, the junction contained 6 bases not matched to a gene. CDR3 residues: CASSRPGTGNEQYF. In DNA, the CDR3 is TGTGCCAGCTCACGGCCCGGGACAGGGAACGAGCAGTACTTC.

The gene calls are TRBV25-1 and TRBJ2-7; perhaps TRBD2 as D (5 bases). In germline, CDR1 is MGHDK, CDR2 SYGVNS. The CDR3 has 15 residues. V was shortened by 3 bases and J by 2 bases, with 14 bases between the two germline ends. Here the CDR3 reads CASSEIGETTYEQYF. CDR3 DNA: TGTGCCAGCAGTGAGATCGGGGAAACTACCTACGAGCAGTACTTC.

The chain links TRBV6-6 to TRBJ2-7; a weak D match, TRBD2 (6 bases). The CDR3 covers 14 residues. Trimming stripped 6 bases from V and 4 bases from J, with 16 bases between. Germline CDR1 is MNHNY and CDR2 is SVGAGI (reference sequence). The CDR3 spells CASSPRLLAYEQYF. For the CDR3, the DNA is TGTGCCAGCAGCCCACGGCTACTAGCTTACGAGCAGTACTTC.